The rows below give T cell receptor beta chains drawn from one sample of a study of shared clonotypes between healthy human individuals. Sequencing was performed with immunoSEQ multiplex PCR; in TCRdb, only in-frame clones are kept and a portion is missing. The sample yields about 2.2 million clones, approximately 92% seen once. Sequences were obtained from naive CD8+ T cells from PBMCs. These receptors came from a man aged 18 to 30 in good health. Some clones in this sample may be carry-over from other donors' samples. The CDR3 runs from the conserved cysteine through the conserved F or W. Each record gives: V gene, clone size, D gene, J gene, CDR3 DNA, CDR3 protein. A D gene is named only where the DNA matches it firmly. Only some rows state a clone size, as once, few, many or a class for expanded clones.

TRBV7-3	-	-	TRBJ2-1	TGTGCCAGCAGCTTATGGCTCGCGAGCTCCTACAATGAGCAGTTCTTC	CASSLWLASSYNEQFF
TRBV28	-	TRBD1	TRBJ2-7	TGTGCCAGCAGTCCCAGGGGGCGCCTTACCTACGAGCAGTACTTC	CASSPRGRLTYEQYF
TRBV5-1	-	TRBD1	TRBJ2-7	TGCGCCAGCAGCCTACGGACAGGGTTTTACGAGCAGTACTTC	CASSLRTGFYEQYF
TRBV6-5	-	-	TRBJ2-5	TGTGCCAGCAGTTACGGCCCCGGTGGAGGGGGAGAGACCCAGTACTTC	CASSYGPGGGGETQYF
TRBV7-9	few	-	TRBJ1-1	TGTGCCATCGACAGAAACACTGAAGCTTTCTTT	CAIDRNTEAFF
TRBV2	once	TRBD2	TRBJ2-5	TGTGCCAGCAGAGAAGCGGGAGTACTAGAGACCCAGTACTTC	CASREAGVLETQYF
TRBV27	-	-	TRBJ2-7	TGTGCCAGCAGTATCCGGGCCGCAGGCAACGAGCAGTACTTC	CASSIRAAGNEQYF
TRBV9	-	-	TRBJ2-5	TGTGCCAGCAGCGTGGACCGACTTGGGGAGACCCAGTACTTC	CASSVDRLGETQYF
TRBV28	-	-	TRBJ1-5	TGTGCCAGCAGTTTATCGGGAGGGGCGCGAAGCAATCAGCCCCAGCATTTT	CASSLSGGARSNQPQHF
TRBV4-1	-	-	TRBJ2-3	TGCGCCGCCGGGGGCAGGCCAACTAGCACAGATACGCAGTATTTT	CAAGGRPTSTDTQYF
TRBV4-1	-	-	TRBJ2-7	TGCGCCAGCAGCCAATATATCCGGACAGTATCCTACGAGCAGTACTTC	CASSQYIRTVSYEQYF
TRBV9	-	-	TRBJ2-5	TGTGCCAGCAGCGACCGGGACGAGCAAGAGACCCAGTACTTC	CASSDRDEQETQYF
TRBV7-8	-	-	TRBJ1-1	TGTGCCAGCAGCTTATTTCGGGACACTGAAGCTTTCTTT	CASSLFRDTEAFF
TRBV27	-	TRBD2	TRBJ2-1	TGTGCCAGCAGTTGGGTAGCGGGATCGGATAATGAGCAGTTCTTC	CASSWVAGSDNEQFF
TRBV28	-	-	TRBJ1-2	TGTGCCAGCAGTCCAGTTAACTATGGCTACACCTTC	CASSPVNYGYTF